This T cell receptor beta chain stems from a study of shared clonotypes between healthy human individuals. Overall study: CD4 naive cells filled three plates per donor, CD4 memory three, CD8 naive two and CD8 memory one. The study's findings and limits: A handful of donors shared around 5.2% of their naive CD4 clonotypes.

This clone occurred once. Its antigen is not identified. Germline CDR1 and CDR2: SEHNR and FQNEAQ (reference sequence). The CDR3 consists of 14 residues. J was trimmed by 6 bases and V by 6 bases; bases with no gene match: 9. Here immunoSEQ multiplex PCR was the method, and the copy in TCRdb shows in-frame clones only, minus some. The profile covers 1,400,000 or so clones, with 97% to 99% appearing a single time and 0.3% to 0.45% taken by the ten largest. Specimen: naive CD4+ T cells sorted from blood. Indicated subset: CD45RA+ positively selected. The V call is TRBV7-9, the J call TRBJ2-7, with 9 nucleotides matching TRBD1. The receptor was derived from a man aged 25-45 years in good health. The CDR3 sequence: CASSRDRVDPEQYF. DNA for the CDR3: TGTGCCAGCAGTCGGGACAGGGTGGACCCCGAGCAGTACTTC.